The clone carrying this T cell receptor beta chain turned up a few times. Its antigen is unknown. Per the germline V gene, CDR1 is SGHTA and CDR2 is FQGNSA. V lost 2 bases and J lost 2; bases outside the gene matches: 8. This CDR3 contains 17 residues. Splitting of CD4+ cells produced CD45RA+ naive and CD45RA-negative memory subsets. The data were obtained in a study of shared clonotypes between healthy human individuals. Findings of the study overall: Larger estimated richness was generally recorded for naive subsets relative to memory subsets. Sequencing depth was predicted to influence how clonotypes are shared among donors.

Assay runs were performed at deep level. Repertoires were generated with immunoSEQ multiplex PCR, while TCRdb's copy carries only in-frame clones and drops some. The data contain more than 850,000 clones, approximately 80% of them seen just once; the ten biggest clones take up 0.52%. Sequencing was carried out using memory CD4+ T cells from PBMCs. Subset defined: CD45RA-negative fraction. This receptor was identified in a man aged 18-30 years in good health. Some clones in this sample may be carry-over from other donors' samples. This rearrangement joins TRBV7-2 to TRBJ2-7, with 11 bases lining up with TRBD2. The CDR3 DNA reads TGTGCCAGCAGCTTACTAGCGGGAGGATACGAGACCTACGAGCAGTACTTC. It specifies CASSLLAGGYETYEQYF. Based on the CDR3 plus reference TRBV7-2 and TRBJ2-7, the full variable domain is GAGVSQSPSNKVTEKGKDVELRCDPISGHTALYWYRQSLGQGLEFLIYFQGNSAPDKSGLPSDRFSAERTGGSVSTLTIQRTQQEDSAVYLCASSLLAGGYETYEQYFGPGTRLTVT.